Only a few counts were recorded for the clone carrying this T cell receptor beta chain. The antigen remains undetermined. The junction had 16 bases not matched to a gene; V was cut back by 2 bases and J by 5 bases. Per germline, CDR1 MNHNS and CDR2 SASEGT. The CDR3 has 19 amino acids. This specimen belongs to a study of beta chain features in type 1 diabetes. Study conclusions and caveats: Shorter TCRB CDR3s, moderately but significantly so, were found in Type 1 diabetes patients in all four CD4+ subsets.

Expressed TCRB transcripts were sequenced, since all the RNA that had been isolated was reverse transcribed. Here immunoSEQ multiplex PCR was the method, and the copy in TCRdb shows in-frame clones only, minus some. The table lists around 650,000 clones, around 12% of them singletons. This chain joins TRBV6-1 and TRBJ2-2, with TRBD1 identical over 8 bases. This clonotype was obtained from a man aged 25 to 40 with type 1 diabetes. The sample consisted of naive CD4+ T cells from blood. This chain's CDR3 is CASSEFGQGGVGKTGELFF. The CDR3 DNA reads as TGTGCCAGCAGTGAATTTGGACAGGGCGGCGTGGGGAAAACCGGGGAGCTGTTTTTT.